This entry lists 28 T cell receptor beta chains sequenced from one sample in a study of Ad26.COV2.S vaccination and SARS-CoV-2 variants. Generated by immunoSEQ multiplex PCR, the TCRdb table keeps only in-frame clones and is missing some. Of about 400,000 clones listed, around 93% are singletons. The treatment was: some 20 received Ad26.COV2.S at low or high dose, single or two shots; 5 received placebo; per-sample allocation not given. All samples were drawn on day 63, counting from the first vaccine or placebo injection. The starting material was peripheral blood, obtained in a trial of Ad26.COV2.S vaccine versus placebo. The receptors were sampled from a person aged 18-65 years who received the Ad26.COV2.S COVID-19 vaccine or a placebo.

This clone was found once. V and J are TRBV27 and TRBJ2-3; 7 bases match TRBD1. The germline CDR1 and CDR2 sequences are MNHEY and SMNVEV (reference sequence). Trimming at V came to 0 bases and at J to 6 bases, leaving 3 bases not matched to a gene. The CDR3 runs to 14 residues. The CDR3 region is CASSLSRGRDTQYF. Here the CDR3 DNA reads TGTGCCAGCAGTTTATCTAGGGGGCGGGATACGCAGTATTTT.

The J gene is TRBJ2-7, the V gene TRBV29-1, with TRBD1 as a possible D gene (6 bases). The CDR3 is 16 residues long. V was clipped by 4 bases and J by 0 bases, with 19 bases between them. Looked up from germline, CDR1 is SQVTM and CDR2 is ANQGSEA. The CDR3 DNA is TGCAGCGTTGTACCGGCCAGGACACAGGGCTCCTACGAGCAGTACTTC. Its protein is CSVVPARTQGSYEQYF.

V gene TRBV7-2 combines with J gene TRBJ1-2; D ambiguous. The CDR3 is 14 residues long. V was pared by 6 bases and J by 0 bases, with 11 bases between. Germline assignment: CDR1 SGHTA and CDR2 FQGNSA. The CDR3 is CASRSLFPNYGYTF. As DNA, the CDR3 is TGTGCCAGCAGGTCCCTTTTCCCTAACTATGGCTACACCTTC. Supplemented by reference TRBV7-2 and TRBJ1-2, the full variable domain reads GAGVSQSPSNKVTEKGKDVELRCDPISGHTALYWYRQSLGQGLEFLIYFQGNSAPDKSGLPSDRFSAERTGGSVSTLTIQRTQQEDSAVYLCASRSLFPNYGYTFGSGTRLTVV.

The chain combines TRBV4-3 with TRBJ1-2; 9 positions agree with TRBD1. This CDR3 is 14 amino acids long. J gave up 4 bases and V 4 bases, and 4 bases lay outside the gene matches. The germline gives CDR1 LGHNA, CDR2 YSLEER. CDR3 residues: CASSRRQGGYGYTF. In DNA form, the CDR3 reads TGCGCCAGCAGCCGGAGACAGGGGGGCTATGGCTACACCTTC.

This chain connects TRBV10-3 to TRBJ2-7; 10 bases match TRBD1. J was trimmed by 4 bases and V by 8 bases; bases with no gene match: 5. Germline V gene sequence: CDR1 ENHRY, CDR2 SYGVKD. This CDR3 is built from 13 residues. CDR3 DNA: TGTGCCATCGGGACAGGGGAATGGTACGAGCAGTACTTC. It encodes CAIGTGEWYEQYF.

This chain connects TRBV27 to TRBJ1-1; 7 bases agree with TRBD1. Per the germline V gene, CDR1 is MNHEY and CDR2 is SMNVEV (reference sequence). The V and J ends lost 5 bases and 11 bases, in that order; junction bases with no gene match: 17. The CDR3 consists of 15 residues. Written as DNA, the CDR3 is TGTGCCAGCAGTCTTCAACAGGGGTTAATGTACGATGCTTTCTTT. Its protein is CASSLQQGLMYDAFF.

CDR3 nucleotides: TGTGCCAGCAGCTTGGACAGTTTGGATCAGCCCCAGCATTTT. It specifies CASSLDSLDQPQHF. The chain employs TRBV5-5 and TRBJ1-5, with unresolved D. Trimming took off 0 bases at V and 5 bases at J, with 9 bases between the two ends. Germline loops: CDR1 SGHKS, CDR2 YYEKEE (reference sequence). CDR3 length equals 14 residues.

The DNA of the CDR3 is TGTGCCAGCAGCCAAGATCTGGGGGGTGTCGGGACTGAAGCTTTCTTT. Protein sequence: CASSQDLGGVGTEAFF. The chain uses TRBV14 and TRBJ1-1, with a weak D call TRBD1 (5 bases). The CDR3 loop spans 16 amino acids. CDR1 and CDR2 (germline): SGHDN, FVKESK. V lost 0 bases and J 5 bases, leaving 16 bases between the germline ends.

The V and J genes are TRBV5-1 and TRBJ2-1; 11 nucleotides agree with TRBD2. CDR1 and CDR2 from the germline V gene are SGHRS and YFSETQ. V lost 2 bases to trimming and J lost 10 bases; unmatched junction nucleotides: 8. The length of the CDR3 is 15 residues. CDR3 sequence: CASSLTETSGVEQFF. The CDR3 bases are TGCGCCAGCAGCTTAACCGAGACTAGCGGGGTAGAGCAGTTCTTC.

V and J are TRBV4-1 and TRBJ2-7; 7 nucleotides line up with TRBD1. Trimming removed 3 bases from V and 2 bases from J; junction bases left unmatched: 4. This CDR3 contains 14 residues. Germline assignment: CDR1 MGHRA and CDR2 YSYEKL. The CDR3 DNA sequence: TGCGCCAGCAGCCACTCGCAGGGGGCCTACGAGCAGTACTTC. Translated, it gives CASSHSQGAYEQYF.

The V call is TRBV7-2, the J call TRBJ2-1; D gene uncertain. Per the germline V gene, CDR1 is SGHTA and CDR2 is FQGNSA. The CDR3 covers 17 residues. V dropped 0 bases and J dropped 0 bases, with 12 bases sitting between them. This CDR3 reads CASSLALRASSYNEQFF. The CDR3 bases are TGTGCCAGCAGCTTAGCTCTTAGGGCGAGCTCCTACAATGAGCAGTTCTTC.

This clone was picked up one time. The chain combines TRBV10-1 with TRBJ2-3; TRBD2 agrees at 10 bases. The CDR3 sequence is 15 residues long. V lost 2 bases to trimming and J lost 3 bases; unmatched junction nucleotides: 2. CDR1 WNHNN and CDR2 SYGVQD come from the germline V gene (reference sequence). The CDR3 region is CASSEGGLATDTQYF. CDR3 sequence (DNA): TGCGCCAGCAGTGAGGGGGGACTAGCGACAGATACGCAGTATTTT.

For the CDR3, the DNA is TGTGCCAGCAGCTTAGCTCCAGCGGGGGCCCACACCGGGGAGCTGTTTTTT. It translates to CASSLAPAGAHTGELFF. This chain joins TRBV11-3 and TRBJ2-2; 8 positions agree with TRBD2. V lost 1 base, J lost 3 bases, and 7 bases stayed unmatched. The CDR3 consists of 17 residues. Per germline, CDR1 SGHNT and CDR2 YENEEA. Drawing the rest from reference TRBV11-3 and TRBJ2-2, the complete variable domain is EAGVVQSPRYKIIEKKQPVAFWCNPISGHNTLYWYLQNLGQGPELLIRYENEEAVDDSQLPKDRFSAERLKGVDSTLKIQPAELGDSAVYLCASSLAPAGAHTGELFFGEGSRLTVL.

This chain's CDR3 is CASSARTSTGELFF. The CDR3, as DNA: TGTGCCAGCAGTGCCCGGACTAGTACCGGGGAGCTGTTTTTT. The chain joins TRBV27 to TRBJ2-2, with 7 bases aligning to TRBD2. This CDR3 has 14 amino acids. CDR1 is MNHEY, CDR2 SMNVEV, per germline (reference sequence). Germline trimming cut 5 bases from V and 5 bases from J; bases unmatched to any gene: 5.

The rearrangement joins TRBV7-2 to TRBJ2-1; 10 bases fit TRBD2. Germline loops: CDR1 SGHTA, CDR2 FQGNSA. V lost 4 bases to trimming and J lost 3 bases; unmatched junction nucleotides: 3. The CDR3 covers 15 residues. Here the CDR3 reads CASSYRTSGYNEQFF. CDR3 in DNA: TGTGCCAGCAGCTACCGGACTAGCGGCTACAATGAGCAGTTCTTC.

The gene calls are TRBV30 and TRBJ1-1; D not resolved. Deletions cut 3 bases from V and 3 bases from J, with 5 bases between. Germline V CDR1 and CDR2: GTSNPN, SVGIG (reference sequence). This CDR3 spans 11 amino acids. CDR3 coding DNA: TGTGCCTGGAGAGATTACACTGAAGCTTTCTTT. This sequence encodes CAWRDYTEAFF.

The gene calls are TRBV10-1 and TRBJ2-1; D call uncertain. Germline-derived CDR1 and CDR2 are WNHNN and SYGVQD (reference sequence). Trimming left V 6 bases short and J 0 bases short, with 21 bases between. This CDR3 spans 18 amino acids. The CDR3 loop reads CASSDPRPRQSSYNEQFF. In DNA form, the CDR3 reads TGCGCCAGCAGCGACCCTCGGCCCAGGCAGAGCTCCTACAATGAGCAGTTCTTC.

The J gene is TRBJ2-2, the V gene TRBV7-9; D ambiguous. The ends were cut back, 7 bases at V and 4 bases at J, with 10 bases in the middle. This CDR3 spans 13 amino acids. The germline V gene encodes CDR1 SEHNR and CDR2 FQNEAQ (reference sequence). The CDR3 is CASTQLSTGELFF. The CDR3 bases are TGTGCCAGCACCCAGTTGAGCACCGGGGAGCTGTTTTTT.

About this clone: Other nucleotide sequences from this sample produce the same CDR3. This chain uses TRBV30 with TRBJ2-7; D may be TRBD1 (6 bases). Germline-derived CDR1 and CDR2 are GTSNPN and SVGIG (reference sequence). The ends were cut back, 0 bases at V and 4 bases at J, with 10 bases in the middle. The CDR3 is 13 amino acids. This CDR3 is CAWSVGHTYEQYF. The CDR3 DNA follows: TGTGCCTGGAGTGTGGGACATACTTACGAGCAGTACTTC.

This clone was recorded only once. This chain links TRBV7-9 with TRBJ2-3, with D possibly matching TRBD2 (6 bases). The V gene's germline CDR1 is SEHNR and CDR2 FQNEAQ (reference sequence). Trimming removed 1 base at V and 0 bases at J, with 20 bases between. The CDR3 is made up of 19 amino acids. CDR3 loop: CASSLGPLRGLISTDTQYF. DNA of the CDR3: TGTGCCAGCAGCTTAGGACCCCTACGAGGACTAATTAGCACAGATACGCAGTATTTT.

V and J are TRBV5-4 and TRBJ2-7; D remains ambiguous. The CDR3 is 14 amino acids. The germline CDR1 and CDR2 sequences are SGHNT and YYREEE (reference sequence). V gave up 5 bases and J gave up 2 bases, with 14 bases separating them. The CDR3 spells CASSYSEVAYEQYF. For the CDR3, the DNA is TGTGCCAGCAGTTACTCTGAGGTAGCCTACGAGCAGTACTTC.

V is TRBV7-2 and J is TRBJ2-1; the match to TRBD2 covers 10 bases. Losses at the gene ends were 3 bases for V and 5 bases for J; bases not matched to a gene: 7. Germline assignment: CDR1 SGHTA and CDR2 FQGNSA. The CDR3 consists of 16 residues. The CDR3 is CASSFIAGGGDNEQFF. Here the CDR3 DNA reads TGTGCCAGCAGCTTCATAGCGGGGGGAGGGGACAATGAGCAGTTCTTC.

This chain links TRBV4-1 with TRBJ2-6; D unclear. The CDR3 totals 18 residues. Germline CDR1 MGHRA, CDR2 YSYEKL. V was trimmed by 0 bases and J by 1 base, leaving 13 bases between them. CDR3 in amino acids: CASSQDWKPLSGANVLTF. CDR3 coding DNA: TGCGCCAGCAGCCAAGATTGGAAACCGCTTTCTGGGGCCAACGTCCTGACTTTC.

This clone was counted a single time. The J gene is TRBJ2-2, the V gene TRBV28; possible D gene TRBD2, 6 bases. V was cut by 7 bases and J by 6 bases, with 21 bases left in between. The CDR3 spans 16 residues. Germline CDR1 is MDHEN and CDR2 is SYDVKM. This CDR3 is CASIGPLVRRAGELFF. CDR3 nucleotides: TGTGCCAGCATCGGACCCCTGGTCCGGAGGGCCGGGGAGCTGTTTTTT.

The gene calls are TRBV20-1 and TRBJ1-1; no clear D. This CDR3 is 11 amino acids long. V lost 3 bases and J 7 bases, leaving 9 bases between the germline ends. CDR1 and CDR2 (germline): DFQATT, SNEGSKA (reference sequence). CDR3: CSASSYHEAFF. The DNA for the CDR3 is TGCAGTGCTAGTTCTTACCATGAAGCTTTCTTT.

The chain carries TRBV28 and TRBJ1-2; tentatively, D is TRBD1 (5 bases). Trimming left V 5 bases short and J 7 bases short, with 14 bases between. This CDR3 has 13 residues. Per the germline V gene, CDR1 is MDHEN and CDR2 is SYDVKM. The CDR3 nucleotides are TGTGCCAGCAGTCAGGGTCAAAACAGTGGCTACACCTTC. Translating gives CASSQGQNSGYTF.

As for this clone: Other DNA sequences in the sample encode the same CDR3. The V call is TRBV29-1, the J call TRBJ2-5; D is undetermined. Between the trimmed V and J ends, which lost 2 bases and 2 bases, there was a span of 0 bases. Per germline, CDR1 SQVTM and CDR2 ANQGSEA. This CDR3 spans 10 amino acids. The CDR3 nucleotides read TGCAGCGTTGAACAAGAGACCCAGTACTTC. Encoded protein: CSVEQETQYF. Full variable domain (remainder filled in from reference TRBV29-1 and TRBJ2-5): SAVISQKPSRDICQRGTSLTIQCQVDSQVTMMFWYRQQPGQSLTLIATANQGSEATYESGFVIDKFPISRPNLTFSTLTVSNMSPEDSSIYLCSVEQETQYFGPGTRLLVL.

The J gene is TRBJ1-1, the V gene TRBV6-2 or TRBV6-3; no clear D. The CDR3 sequence is 15 residues long. Trimming cost V 5 bases and J 6 bases, with 19 bases left between them. CDR1 is MNHEY and CDR2 is SVGEGT in the germline V gene. In nucleotides, the CDR3 is TGTGCCAGCAGTGATACCTCGGGGAGTGCGGCTGAAGCTTTCTTT. Its translation is CASSDTSGSAAEAFF.